These 28 T cell receptor delta chains were sequenced from one sample in a study of γδ T cells in repeated Plasmodium falciparum infection. Vgamma9/Vdelta2+ and Vdelta2-negative gammadelta T cells were flow-sorted from PBMC for bulk sequencing. TCRdb applied CATT to the multiplex PCR reads for clone calling. The sample lists around 86,000 delta-chain clones; roughly 1.4% were seen once. Sequenced: gamma-delta T cells from blood. These receptors came from a pool of human donors (malaria-infected and uninfected, not separated).

The table lists this clone with a few counts. For this DNA, TCRdb reports the protein of a much larger clone, which diverges at residue 11, most likely from a read error; the protein presented here is translated directly from the DNA. J is TRDJ1 and V is TRDV2, with D perhaps matching TRDD3 (6 bases). This CDR3 is 13 amino acids long. Germline-derived CDR1 and CDR2 are GEAIGNYY and EKD. CDR3 nucleotides: TGTGCCTGTGACCGTCTGGGGACCGATAAACACATCTTT. It yields the protein CACDRLGTDKHIF.

This clone was recorded a few times. For this DNA, TCRdb reports the protein of a much larger clone, which diverges at residue 18, most likely from a read error; the protein presented here is translated directly from the DNA. The V gene corresponds to TRDV1; no J gene was called; no DNA check was done on the table's D call, TRDD3. The CDR3 consists of 20 residues. Germline CDR1 is TSWWSYY and CDR2 is QGS. This chain's CDR3 is CALGDTSLWGIRTSTDKPIF. CDR3 nucleotides: TGTGCTCTTGGGGATACTTCCTTGTGGGGGATACGGACTAGCACCGATAAACCCATCTTT.

As concerns this clone: TCRdb records a much larger clone's protein for this DNA, with a difference at residue 13 that likely arises from a read error; the protein given is the translation of the DNA. V gene TRDV1 combines with J gene TRDJ1, with a tentative D call TRDD3 (10 bases). Assignment of the J gene here rests on matching the DNA to germline, because TCRdb gives none. The germline V and J ends were trimmed by 1 base and 0 bases, with 57 bases remaining between them. The CDR3 is 31 amino acids. Germline CDR1 and CDR2: TSWWSYY and QGS. The CDR3 here is CALGEPRRGLPTAILGPCSWGILFYTDKLIF. The CDR3 region has the DNA TGTGCTCTTGGGGAACCAAGGCGGGGCCTTCCTACGGCTATACTGGGGCCATGTTCATGGGGGATACTTTTTTACACCGATAAACTCATCTTT.

As to this clone: TCRdb's protein, taken from a much larger clone, differs from this DNA's translation at residue 11, likely owing to a read error; the protein displayed comes from the DNA. The gene calls are TRDV1 and TRDJ2; 8 bases line up with TRDD3. Here the J gene was assigned by germline matching of the DNA, as TCRdb has none. Losses at the gene ends were 4 bases for V and 0 bases for J; bases not matched to a gene: 22. The V gene's germline CDR1 is TSWWSYY and CDR2 QGS. The CDR3 extends over 22 amino acids. CDR3 nucleotides: TGTGCTCTTGGGGGACCTCCTAGGGGGATATGCCGGCCAGCTCCTTTGACAGCACAACTCTTCTTT. The encoded protein is CALGGPPRGICRPAPLTAQLFF.

This clone came up a few times. With only one base between it and a far larger clone, this is likely a read error. Other DNA sequences in this specimen translate into the identical CDR3. The rearrangement joins TRDV2 to TRDJ1, with D perhaps matching TRDD3 (6 bases). TCRdb does not report a J gene; here it was assigned by matching the DNA to germline references. V dropped 0 bases and J dropped 8 bases, with 18 bases sitting between them. CDR3 length: 15 residues. CDR1 and CDR2 from the germline V gene are GEAIGNYY and EKD. The CDR3 protein is CACDTGGLGIDKLIF. The DNA for the CDR3 is TGTGCCTGTGACACCGGGGGACTGGGTATCGACAAACTCATCTTT.

Remarks on this clone: The protein in TCRdb stems from a much larger clone and differs at residue 5 from this DNA's translation, likely a read error; here the protein is translated from the DNA. This chain uses TRDV1 with TRDJ1; 8 bases are shared with TRDD3. TCRdb gives no J gene; it was assigned here by matching the DNA to germline. The V segment lost 3 bases and the J segment 1 base; nucleotides outside the gene matches: 22. This CDR3 has 21 residues. Germline CDR1 reads TSWWSYY; CDR2 reads QGS. The CDR3: CALGDLEATGITGGRTDKLIF. CDR3 in DNA: TGTGCTCTTGGGGATCTCGAAGCTACTGGGATTACTGGGGGGCGCACCGATAAACTCATCTTT.

This clone has more than one count but fewer than ten. This sequence may be a read error, since a much larger clone differs from it by one base. The sample has other DNA sequences that encode this CDR3 too. The rearrangement uses TRDV1 and TRDJ1; perhaps TRDD3 as D (5 bases). V was clipped by 3 bases and J by 3 bases, with 35 bases between them. The CDR3 length is 22 residues. CDR1 and CDR2 from the germline V gene are TSWWSYY and QGS. CDR3 protein: CALGDPNFDPFDSTGGSDKLIF. The CDR3 nucleotides read TGTGCTCTTGGGGACCCCAATTTCGACCCTTTCGATTCTACTGGAGGGTCCGATAAACTCATCTTT.

This clone was seen more than once but under ten times. The protein in TCRdb stems from a much larger clone and differs at residue 3 from this DNA's translation, likely a read error; here the protein is translated from the DNA. This CDR3 reads CALIARLYTDKLIF. The DNA of the CDR3 is TGTGCCCTTATTGCCAGGTTGTACACCGATAAACTCATCTTT. The chain uses TRDV3 and TRDJ1; D is unclear. Trimming removed 5 bases from V and 0 bases from J, with 16 bases in between. CDR3 length equals 14 residues. Germline-derived CDR1 and CDR2 are TVYSNPD and GDNSRS (reference sequence).

Points on this clone: TCRdb's protein for this DNA is that of a much larger clone and differs from the translation at residue 12, likely a read error; the protein shown is the DNA translation. The V gene is listed as TRDV3; no J gene was called; TRDD3, as called in the table, went unchecked against the DNA. Germline CDR1 is TVYSNPD and CDR2 is GDNSRS (reference sequence). This CDR3 is built from 14 residues. The CDR3: CAFSPGGYTDKPIF. DNA for the CDR3: TGTGCCTTTTCCCCAGGGGGATACACCGATAAACCCATCTTT.

This clone was seen only a few times. A read error likely explains why the TCRdb protein, taken from a much larger clone, differs from this DNA's translation at residue 3; the protein shown is translated from the DNA. The chain couples TRDV1 to TRDJ1, with D possibly being TRDD2 or TRDD3 (5 bases each). TCRdb gives no J gene; it was assigned here by matching the DNA to germline. The germline V gene has CDR1 TSWWSYY and CDR2 QGS. The CDR3 length is 18 residues. The CDR3 spells CAPGIGPTRLPYTDKLIF. Here the CDR3 DNA reads TGTGCTCCTGGGATCGGACCTACGCGCCTACCTTACACCGATAAACTCATCTTT.

In nucleotides, the CDR3 is TGTGCAGCAAGCTCTTCCTTCCTACGACTGGGGGGACCTTACACCGATAAACTCATCTTT. Translated: CAASSSFLRLGGPYTDKLIF. The V and J genes are TRAV29/DV5 and TRDJ1, with D maybe TRDD2 (9 bases). The J gene is not listed in TCRdb, so it was assigned here from a DNA match to germline. The V gene's germline CDR1 is NSMFDY and CDR2 ISSIKDK. V shed 1 base and J shed 0 bases, with 28 bases lying between them. This CDR3 region has 20 residues.

This clone came up a few times. This may arise from a read error, as a much more abundant clone is one base away. This chain joins TRDV1 and TRDJ1, with a tentative D call TRDD3 (5 bases). This CDR3 region has 16 residues. In germline, CDR1 is TSWWSYY, CDR2 QGS. As DNA, the CDR3 is TGTTCTCTTGGGGACCATTCCCCATCCTACACCGATAAACTCATCTTT. Amino acid sequence: CSLGDHSPSYTDKLIF.

This clone was detected only a few times. The protein given by TCRdb reflects a much larger clone and differs at residue 7 from this DNA's translation, likely from a read error; the protein shown is the DNA's translation. The chain has TRDV2 and TRDJ1; the match to TRDD3 covers 8 bases. TCRdb lists no J gene, so it was determined here by aligning the DNA to germline. CDR1 is GEAIGNYY and CDR2 is EKD in the germline V gene. The CDR3 consists of 20 residues. The V and J ends lost 0 bases and 0 bases, in that order; junction bases with no gene match: 17. CDR3 residues: CACDTIWVMGDAIYTDKLIF. CDR3 coding DNA: TGTGCCTGTGACACCATATGGGTTATGGGGGATGCAATTTACACCGATAAACTCATCTTT.

Comment on this clone: For this DNA, TCRdb reports the protein of a much larger clone, which diverges at residue 9, most likely from a read error; the protein presented here is translated directly from the DNA. This chain links TRDV1 with TRDJ1, with TRDD3 matching over 9 bases. Since TCRdb gives no J gene, matching the DNA to germline was used here to assign it. V trimming: 4 bases; J trimming: 4 bases; junction bases outside the gene matches: 28. Germline CDR1 TSWWSYY, CDR2 QGS. The CDR3 has 22 amino acids. The CDR3 sequence: CALGVFFRGRGILGSRSDKLIF. The CDR3, as DNA: TGTGCTCTTGGGGTATTCTTCCGGGGTCGGGGGATACTCGGCTCACGAAGCGATAAACTCATCTTT.

A note on this clone: This sequence is one base from a far larger clone and is likely a read error. Other DNA sequences in the same sample also yield this CDR3. The V and J genes are TRDV1 and TRDJ1; maybe TRDD2 (9 bases). This CDR3 is 21 amino acids long. Per germline, CDR1 TSWWSYY and CDR2 QGS. Trimming shortened V by 9 bases and J by 5 bases, and 40 bases separated the two germline ends. Here the CDR3 reads CALRVLPTIVTGGYATDKLIF. DNA for the CDR3: TGTGCTCTGCGGGTCCTTCCTACGATAGTAACTGGGGGGTACGCAACTGATAAACTCATCTTT.

This clone was picked up many times. TCRdb's protein, taken from a much larger clone, differs from this DNA's translation at residue 7, likely owing to a read error; the protein displayed comes from the DNA. The chain employs TRDV2 and TRDJ1; TRDD3 matches 7 bases. TCRdb is silent on the J gene; assignment here came from matching the DNA to germline. Losses at the gene ends were 1 base for V and 4 bases for J; bases not matched to a gene: 14. From germline, CDR1 is GEAIGNYY and CDR2 EKD. The CDR3 spans 17 residues. The CDR3 DNA sequence: TGTGCCTGTGACACTCAACACTGGGGCAGAGACGACGATAAACTCATCTTT. Protein: CACDTQHWGRDDDKLIF.

This clone showed up just a few times. One base separates it from a far larger clone, so it is likely a read error. Additional DNA sequences in this sample encode the identical CDR3. The J gene is TRDJ1, the V gene TRDV1, with 11 bases matching TRDD3. Because TCRdb records no J gene, it was assigned here through a match of the DNA to germline. Germline CDR1 and CDR2: TSWWSYY and QGS. The CDR3 is 26 residues long. V was clipped by 2 bases and J by 0 bases; unmatched bases: 32. CDR3 sequence: CALGELGTHWGIFRPHPLPYTDKLIF. DNA of the CDR3: TGTGCTCTTGGGGAATTAGGGACGCACTGGGGGATATTTAGGCCTCATCCTTTACCTTACACCGATAAACTCATCTTT.

This clone has a handful of counts. This may be a read error: a much more frequent sequence differs by one nucleotide. This chain joins TRDV3 and TRDJ1, with D possibly being TRDD2 (5 bases). Matching the DNA to germline supplied the J gene, which TCRdb does not give. The germline V and J ends were trimmed by 4 bases and 0 bases, with 18 bases remaining between them. The CDR3 contains 15 residues. The germline V gene has CDR1 TVYSNPD and CDR2 GDNSRS (reference sequence). CDR3 nucleotides: TGTGCCTCTGCGGCCTTCAAAGGGTACACCGATAAACTCATCTTT. Its protein product is CASAAFKGYTDKLIF.

This clone was seen a few times. This DNA's translation and the protein TCRdb lists, from a much larger clone, do not match at residue 8, likely due to a read error; the protein shown is translated from the DNA. The rearrangement joins TRDV2 to TRDJ3, with D perhaps matching TRDD3 (6 bases). TCRdb supplies no J gene; here it was assigned by aligning the nucleotide sequence to germline. In germline, CDR1 is GEAIGNYY, CDR2 EKD. V was pared by 0 bases and J by 0 bases, with 20 bases between. This CDR3 has 21 amino acids. The DNA of the CDR3 is TGTGCCTGTGACACCAGGCCGGCCTGGGGTCCAAGCTCCTGGGACACCCGACAGATGTTTTTC. Encoded protein: CACDTRPAWGPSSWDTRQMFF.

This clone was detected only a few times. This likely stems from a read error, as it lies one base from a far larger clone. Other DNA sequences in this specimen translate into the identical CDR3. The V segment is TRDV2, and no J call was made; TRDD3 was called by the table and not checked on the DNA. The V gene's germline CDR1 is GEAIGNYY and CDR2 EKD. The CDR3 is made up of 19 amino acids. CDR3 nucleotides: TGTGCCTGTTCTACTTCACCCAAAACTGGGGGATACGCTTCCGATAAGCTCATCTTT. This sequence encodes CACSTSPKTGGYASDKLIF.

A few counts support this clone. This likely came from a read error, as a far larger clone is one base away. The same CDR3 also results from other DNA sequences found in this sample. V usage is TRDV2 and J usage is TRDJ3, with 13 bases fitting TRDD3. CDR1 GEAIGNYY and CDR2 EKD come from the germline V gene. This CDR3 comprises 19 residues. Here the CDR3 reads CACDKVLGDTTWDTRQMFF. CDR3 bases: TGCGCCTGTGACAAAGTACTGGGGGATACGACCTGGGACACCCGACAGATGTTTTTC.

This clone has more than one count but fewer than ten. TCRdb assigns this DNA the protein of a much larger clone, which departs from its translation at residue 12; this likely reflects a read error, and the protein shown comes from translating the DNA. J is TRDJ1 and V is TRDV1; 10 positions agree with TRDD3. The J gene, left out of TCRdb, was set here by checking the DNA against germline. This CDR3 is 15 amino acids long. The V gene's germline CDR1 is TSWWSYY and CDR2 QGS. CDR3 sequence reads: CALGETGGYDDILIF. Written as DNA, the CDR3 is TGTGCTCTTGGGGAAACGGGGGGATACGACGATATACTCATCTTT.

In its sample, this clone was seen a few times. TCRdb lists the protein of a much larger clone for this DNA, which differs at residue 15, so this is likely a read error; the protein given here is translated from the DNA itself. This chain joins TRDV1 and TRDJ1; a weak D match, TRDD2 (6 bases). TCRdb does not report a J gene; here it was assigned by matching the DNA to germline references. Trimming removed 2 bases at V and 10 bases at J, with 29 bases between. CDR1 and CDR2 (germline): TSWWSYY, QGS. The CDR3 runs 18 residues. DNA of the CDR3: TGTGCTCTTGGGGAAGCCTTCTTCCTCGACGGGAGAGGGGGTAGACTCATCTTT. It encodes CALGEAFFLDGRGGRLIF.

About this clone itself: It differs at one base from a far larger clone, so likely a read error. Other DNA sequences of this sample code for an identical CDR3. The chain couples TRDV1 to TRDJ1, with 12 bases lining up with TRDD3. The J gene was missing in TCRdb and was found by matching the end of the DNA to germline. Germline V gives CDR1 TSWWSYY, CDR2 QGS. The CDR3 sequence is 28 residues long. The CDR3 DNA reads TGTGCTCTTGGGGAACTAAGGCCTACTACCTACTGGGGGATACCCCGTAATCTGCTAAATCCGAGGGCCGACAAACTCATCTTT. Amino acids: CALGELRPTTYWGIPRNLLNPRADKLIF.

Concerning this clone itself: This DNA's translation and the protein TCRdb lists, from a much larger clone, do not match at residue 5, likely due to a read error; the protein shown is translated from the DNA. This sequence joins TRDV1 and TRDJ2, with D maybe TRDD1 (5 bases). This CDR3 comprises 14 residues. CDR1 TSWWSYY and CDR2 QGS come from the germline V gene. With 4 bases removed from V and 8 bases from J, the gap between germline ends came to 14 bases. This chain's CDR3 is CALGGNALEAQLFF. The CDR3 DNA is TGTGCTCTTGGGGGAAATGCCCTGGAGGCACAACTCTTCTTT.

With respect to this clone: TCRdb's protein, taken from a much larger clone, differs from this DNA's translation at residue 13, likely owing to a read error; the protein displayed comes from the DNA. The chain employs TRDV1 and TRDJ1, with 7 positions matching TRDD3. TCRdb supplies no J gene; here it was assigned by aligning the nucleotide sequence to germline. From germline, CDR1 is TSWWSYY and CDR2 QGS. V was pared by 1 base and J by 1 base, with 15 bases of the junction left unmatched. The CDR3 contains 19 residues. The CDR3, as DNA: TGTGCTCTTGGGGAACCCTCCGGGGGATCCCCTCCACGCACCGATAAACTCATCTTT. Residues: CALGEPSGGSPPRTDKLIF.

This clone showed up just a few times. This likely traces to a read error, being one base from a far larger clone. The same CDR3 is also encoded by other DNA sequences in this sample. The chain has TRDV2 and TRDJ1, with TRDD3 identical over 12 bases. TCRdb gives no J gene; it was assigned here by matching the DNA to germline. The CDR3 length is 22 residues. From germline, CDR1 is GEAIGNYY and CDR2 EKD. CDR3 sequence: CACDTVITGGYRAKRGTAKLIF. CDR3 DNA: TGTGCCTGCGACACCGTAATAACTGGGGGATACAGGGCAAAAAGGGGTACGGCAAAACTCATCTTT.

Only a few counts were recorded for this clone. The protein recorded in TCRdb matches a much larger clone and deviates from this DNA's translation at residue 14, suggesting a read error; the protein here is obtained by translating the DNA. The rearrangement links TRDV2 to TRDJ1; D not resolved. Germline assignment: CDR1 GEAIGNYY and CDR2 EKD. CDR3 length equals 16 residues. The DNA of the CDR3 is TGTGCCTGTGACCCAATTGGAATCACTTTGGCCGATAAACACATCTTT. Protein: CACDPIGITLADKHIF.